The clone carrying this TCR beta chain was counted a few times. Its matching antigen is unknown. V shed 5 bases, J shed 3 bases, and the junction held 9 bases outside the gene matches. Per germline, CDR1 DFQATT and CDR2 SNEGSKA (reference sequence). The CDR3 extends over 15 amino acids. Documented treatment: roughly 10-day PBMC culture with coronavirus spike peptide pools or control peptides (ViraFEST assay). Following expansion of antigen-specific T cells with peptide pools, ViraFEST then sequenced TCRs. The dates of positive PCR tests extended from March through December 2020 and came before the US Alpha, Beta and Delta variants. The data derive from a study of vaccination and CD4 T cells after COVID-19. CD4+ T cells that had been cultured provided DNA sequenced with the Oncomine TCR Beta short-read assay. In TCRdb, the PCR reads were re-called with MiXCR into one record per CDR3 protein. The repertoire has around 17,000 distinct CDR3 sequences, less than 60% of them found once; the top ten carry about 9.4%.

The clonotype originates from a human donor who had recovered from COVID-19. Input material: CD4+ T cells from blood, cultured in vitro. The J gene is TRBJ2-2, the V gene TRBV20-1, with 7 bases matching TRBD1. The CDR3 sequence is CSALPPTGYTGELFF. CDR3 DNA sequence: TGCAGTGCTCTCCCCCCGACAGGGTACACCGGGGAGCTGTTTTTT.